This passage covers 28 T cell receptor beta chains from one sample sequenced in a study of T-cell memory formation after mild COVID-19. Each CDR3 protein is one row after TCRdb ran MiXCR on the 5' RACE reads. This table has around 420,000 distinct CDR3 sequences, approximately 24% appearing once. Sequencing input: PBMCs or a T cell subset sorted from them (not recorded which). Source of these receptors: an adult woman who had mild COVID-19 (a few samples of this study predate the infection). Cell type and time point are not known.

This clonotype has at least ten counts. The chain employs TRBV29-1 and TRBJ2-1; TRBD1 is a possible D gene (7 bases). V was cut by 4 bases and J by 6 bases, with 13 bases left in between. CDR1 and CDR2 from the germline V gene are SQVTM and ANQGSEA. CDR3 length: 13 residues. Here the CDR3 DNA reads TGCAGCGTTGGGCAGGGGGGAGGCAATGAGCAGTTCTTC. Its translation: CSVGQGGGNEQFF.

This clonotype was counted ten times or more. The chain employs TRBV5-1 and TRBJ2-1; perhaps TRBD2 as D (6 bases). Trimming pared 0 bases from V and 4 bases from J, leaving 11 bases between. This CDR3 is built from 15 residues. The V gene's germline CDR1 is SGHRS and CDR2 YFSETQ. CDR3 loop: CASSLVAGPYNEQFF. CDR3 coding DNA: TGCGCCAGCAGCTTGGTTGCGGGGCCATACAATGAGCAGTTCTTC.

The V call is TRBV5-1, the J call TRBJ2-5; a possible D gene is TRBD2 (6 bases). The CDR3 loop spans 17 amino acids. Germline CDR1 is SGHRS and CDR2 is YFSETQ. Trimming cost V 0 bases and J 5 bases, with 20 bases left between them. This CDR3 reads CASSLEGGAPSRETQYF. Here the CDR3 DNA reads TGCGCCAGCAGCTTGGAAGGAGGGGCACCCTCGCGCGAGACCCAGTACTTC.

The rearrangement uses TRBV25-1 and TRBJ1-1; D not resolved. This CDR3 region has 13 residues. V was pared by 7 bases and J by 1 base, with 10 bases between. Per the germline V gene, CDR1 is MGHDK and CDR2 is SYGVNS. The DNA of the CDR3 is TGTGCCAGCATGGGATCAGAGAACACTGAAGCTTTCTTT. Translating gives CASMGSENTEAFF.

This clonotype appeared a few times. V gene TRBV7-2 combines with J gene TRBJ1-6, with 7 nucleotides matching TRBD1. The CDR3 contains 15 residues. V lost 7 bases to trimming and J lost 7 bases; unmatched junction nucleotides: 10. Germline CDR1 is SGHTA and CDR2 is FQGNSA. The CDR3 loop is CASMLTGAENSPLHF. In DNA form, the CDR3 reads TGTGCCAGCATGCTTACAGGGGCTGAGAATTCACCCCTCCACTTT.

The J gene is TRBJ2-4, the V gene TRBV20-1; D might be TRBD2 (5 bases). CDR3 length equals 13 residues. The V gene lost 3 bases and the J gene lost 0 bases, with 6 bases spanning the gap. The germline V gene has CDR1 DFQATT and CDR2 SNEGSKA (reference sequence). The CDR3, as DNA: TGCAGTGCTAGCCGGGGAGCCAAAAACATTCAGTACTTC. This encodes CSASRGAKNIQYF.

This clonotype was observed a handful of times. V is TRBV12-3 or TRBV12-4 and J is TRBJ2-3, with 11 bases lining up with TRBD1. Germline trimming cut 7 bases from V and 5 bases from J; bases unmatched to any gene: 8. The CDR3 loop spans 15 amino acids. In nucleotides, the CDR3 is TGTGCCAGCAATCCGGACAGGGGGCCGGGAGATACGCAGTATTTT. This encodes CASNPDRGPGDTQYF.

This chain links TRBV7-9 with TRBJ1-1, with a weak D call TRBD1 (6 bases). V lost 7 bases and J lost 3, with 21 bases in between. This CDR3 comprises 16 residues. Germline V gives CDR1 SEHNR, CDR2 FQNEAQ (reference sequence). The CDR3 spells CASTQTEGGPDTEAFF. The CDR3 DNA reads TGTGCCAGCACCCAGACGGAGGGGGGGCCGGACACTGAAGCTTTCTTT.

This clonotype was found a few times. The CDR3 coding sequence is TGTGCCAGCGGCCGGAATGTAGCGAACACCGGGGAGCTGTTTTTT. Its translation is CASGRNVANTGELFF. The chain is built from TRBV12-3 or TRBV12-4 and TRBJ2-2; D gene ambiguous. Trimming removed 8 bases from V and 0 bases from J, with 13 bases in between. The CDR3 has 15 residues.

The CDR3 here is CASSPEGGGATDTQYF. DNA of the CDR3: TGTGCCAGCAGCCCAGAGGGCGGGGGGGCCACAGATACGCAGTATTTT. The chain joins TRBV13 to TRBJ2-3, with 9 bases identical to TRBD2. The germline CDR1 and CDR2 sequences are PRHDT and FYEKMQ (reference sequence). V lost 5 bases and J lost 2; bases outside the gene matches: 8. This CDR3 has 16 amino acids.

This clonotype came up a few times. The J gene is TRBJ2-7, the V gene TRBV6-2 or TRBV6-3; no firm D call. The germline CDR1 and CDR2 sequences are MNHEY and SVGEGT. This CDR3 contains 15 residues. V lost 5 bases and J lost 3, with 17 bases in between. The CDR3 sequence: CASSTPPNGFYEQYF. The CDR3 DNA reads as TGTGCCAGCAGTACCCCGCCTAACGGGTTCTACGAGCAGTACTTC.

The V gene is TRBV6-5, the J gene TRBJ1-6; 7 nucleotides align to TRBD1. The J segment lost 7 bases and the V segment lost 2 bases, leaving 5 bases of the junction unmatched. CDR1 MNHEY and CDR2 SVGAGI come from the germline V gene. CDR3 length equals 15 residues. CDR3 in amino acids: CASSYEGAMNSPLHF. CDR3 DNA sequence: TGTGCCAGCAGTTACGAGGGGGCTATGAATTCACCCCTCCACTTT.

The sample holds a few counts of this clonotype. CDR3 sequence reads: CASSLQWVPNTGELFF. DNA for the CDR3: TGCGCCAGCAGCTTGCAGTGGGTACCGAACACCGGGGAGCTGTTTTTT. The chain recombines TRBV5-1 with TRBJ2-2; D gene ambiguous. Trimming removed 1 base at V and 0 bases at J, with 10 bases between. The germline V gene encodes CDR1 SGHRS and CDR2 YFSETQ. The CDR3 is 16 amino acids.

This clonotype was observed a handful of times. This sequence joins TRBV5-1 and TRBJ1-1; D gene unclear. Looked up from germline, CDR1 is SGHRS and CDR2 is YFSETQ. The V end was cut by 2 bases, the J end by 0 bases, with 8 bases between. This CDR3 is built from 14 residues. DNA for the CDR3: TGCGCCAGCAGCTTTGATCCGATGAACACTGAAGCTTTCTTT. Amino acid sequence: CASSFDPMNTEAFF.

The CDR3 region is CASSSSRRGGNEQFF. The CDR3 nucleotides are TGTGCCAGCAGCTCGAGTAGACGGGGCGGTAATGAGCAGTTCTTC. This chain joins TRBV7-2 and TRBJ2-1; D may match TRBD1 or TRBD2 (5 bases each). CDR1 SGHTA and CDR2 FQGNSA come from the germline V gene. Between the trimmed V and J ends, which lost 4 bases and 7 bases, there was a span of 17 bases. This CDR3 region has 15 residues.

This clonotype was seen a handful of times. The rearrangement uses TRBV15 and TRBJ2-1; 7 nucleotides line up with TRBD1. V lost 1 base to trimming and J lost 6 bases; unmatched junction nucleotides: 6. The germline CDR1 and CDR2 sequences are LNHNV and YYDKDF (reference sequence). The CDR3 extends over 15 amino acids. CDR3 region: CATSRVRQGSNEQFF. The DNA for the CDR3 is TGTGCCACCAGCAGAGTTAGACAGGGTAGCAATGAGCAGTTCTTC.

This clonotype has a count of ten or more. The chain is built from TRBV11-2 and TRBJ2-3; D possibly corresponds to TRBD1 (5 bases). The CDR3 covers 16 residues. V was clipped by 6 bases and J by 1 base, with 17 bases between them. Per the germline V gene, CDR1 is SGHAT and CDR2 is FQNNGV. The CDR3: CASRLRGILGTDTQYF. The CDR3 DNA follows: TGTGCCAGCAGATTAAGGGGAATTCTTGGCACAGATACGCAGTATTTT.

The V and J genes are TRBV4-3 and TRBJ2-7; D call uncertain. The CDR3 is 15 amino acids. Germline CDR1 reads LGHNA; CDR2 reads YSLEER. V was clipped by 1 base and J by 4 bases, with 14 bases between them. The CDR3 spells CASSQASHVFYEQYF. CDR3 DNA: TGCGCCAGCAGCCAAGCGAGTCATGTCTTTTACGAGCAGTACTTC.

This clonotype was picked up many times. V usage is TRBV7-9 and J usage is TRBJ2-3; 9 nucleotides match TRBD2. The V segment lost 1 base and the J segment 5 bases; nucleotides outside the gene matches: 7. In germline, CDR1 is SEHNR, CDR2 FQNEAQ (reference sequence). CDR3 length: 16 amino acids. This chain's CDR3 is CASSLDGGRAGDTQYF. Here the CDR3 DNA reads TGTGCCAGCAGCTTAGACGGCGGGAGGGCCGGAGATACGCAGTATTTT.

The chain employs TRBV12-3 or TRBV12-4 and TRBJ1-1; possibly TRBD1 for D (6 bases). V lost 5 bases to trimming and J lost 8 bases, with 15 bases between them. The CDR3 has 13 residues. The CDR3 sequence: CASSPGGGWEAFF. In nucleotides, the CDR3 is TGTGCCAGCAGTCCCGGGGGGGGCTGGGAAGCTTTCTTT.

The rearrangement links TRBV27 to TRBJ2-7, with D perhaps TRBD2 (6 bases). Germline loops: CDR1 MNHEY, CDR2 SMNVEV (reference sequence). Trimming pared 1 base from V and 2 bases from J, leaving 12 bases between. This CDR3 is 15 amino acids long. CDR3 DNA sequence: TGTGCCAGCAGTTTATATTCCGGGGGAGCCTACGAGCAGTACTTC. Protein sequence: CASSLYSGGAYEQYF.

This clonotype has only a few counts. This sequence joins TRBV20-1 and TRBJ2-1, with D hard to call. The V gene lost 0 bases and the J gene lost 12 bases, with 12 bases spanning the gap. Germline V gene data show CDR1 as DFQATT and CDR2 as SNEGSKA (reference sequence). The CDR3 contains 12 residues. The DNA of the CDR3 is TGCAGTGCTAGAGATCTGGGGATCGGGCAGTTCTTC. As protein: CSARDLGIGQFF.

V is TRBV24-1 and J is TRBJ2-7; no reliable D call. This CDR3 is built from 11 residues. V shed 7 bases and J shed 7 bases, with 10 bases lying between them. Germline CDR1 and CDR2: KGHDR and SFDVKD. The CDR3 here is CATSGRAEQYF. The CDR3 DNA follows: TGTGCCACCAGCGGCCGAGCAGAGCAGTACTTC.

V gene TRBV27 combines with J gene TRBJ2-2; D gene unclear. Between the trimmed V and J ends, which lost 6 bases and 8 bases, there was a span of 10 bases. The CDR3 extends over 12 amino acids. Germline loops: CDR1 MNHEY, CDR2 SMNVEV (reference sequence). CDR3: CASRHPPGELFF. CDR3 nucleotide sequence: TGTGCCAGCAGACACCCCCCAGGGGAGCTGTTTTTT.

This clonotype was detected only a few times. V gene TRBV7-9 combines with J gene TRBJ2-2; 11 positions agree with TRBD2. Germline V gives CDR1 SEHNR, CDR2 FQNEAQ (reference sequence). Trimming removed 2 bases from V and 4 bases from J; junction bases left unmatched: 6. This CDR3 has 17 residues. For the CDR3, the DNA is TGTGCCAGCAGCTTACTCCTAGCGGGAGGTCTCACCGGGGAGCTGTTTTTT. It encodes CASSLLLAGGLTGELFF.

This clonotype was detected only once. This chain links TRBV6-1 with TRBJ2-7, with 8 bases aligning to TRBD2. There are 16 residues in the CDR3. J gave up 2 bases and V 3 bases, and 9 bases lay outside the gene matches. Germline CDR1 and CDR2: MNHNS and SASEGT. The CDR3 loop is CASSDKGSGGAYEQYF. CDR3 sequence (DNA): TGTGCCAGCAGTGACAAGGGGAGCGGGGGCGCCTACGAGCAGTACTTC.

This clonotype was found a few times. V and J are TRBV18 and TRBJ1-1; D remains unclear. The CDR3 loop spans 14 amino acids. V lost 2 bases to trimming and J lost 0 bases, with 7 bases between them. The germline gives CDR1 KGHSH, CDR2 LQKENI. CDR3 in DNA: TGTGCCAGCTCACCAGGGTACTTGAACACTGAAGCTTTCTTT. Amino acid sequence: CASSPGYLNTEAFF.

In its sample, this clonotype was seen once. The chain employs TRBV6-2 or TRBV6-3 and TRBJ2-1, with D maybe TRBD1 (6 bases). V was shortened by 3 bases and J by 8 bases, with 23 bases between the two germline ends. The CDR3 is made up of 17 amino acids. Germline CDR1 reads MNHEY; CDR2 reads SVGEGT. The chain's CDR3 is CASSYGVGTYEWDEQFF. DNA for the CDR3: TGTGCCAGCAGTTATGGCGTGGGGACATACGAGTGGGATGAGCAGTTCTTC.